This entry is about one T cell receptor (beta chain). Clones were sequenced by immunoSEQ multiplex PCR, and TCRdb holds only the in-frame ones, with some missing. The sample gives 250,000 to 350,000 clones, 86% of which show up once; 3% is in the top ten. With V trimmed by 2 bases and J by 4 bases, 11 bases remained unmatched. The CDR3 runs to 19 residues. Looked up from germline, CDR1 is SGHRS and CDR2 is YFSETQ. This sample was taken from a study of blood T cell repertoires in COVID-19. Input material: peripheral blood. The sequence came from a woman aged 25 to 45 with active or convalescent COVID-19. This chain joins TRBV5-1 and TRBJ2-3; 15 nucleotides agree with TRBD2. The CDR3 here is CASSFLGLAGGQRSDTQYF. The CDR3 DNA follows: TGCGCCAGCAGCTTCCTAGGACTAGCGGGGGGGCAAAGATCAGATACGCAGTATTTT. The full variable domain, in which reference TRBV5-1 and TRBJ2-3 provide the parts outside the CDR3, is KAGVTQTPRYLIKTRGQQVTLSCSPISGHRSVSWYQQTPGQGLQFLFEYFSETQRNKGNFPGRFSGRQFSNSRSEMNVSTLELGDSALYLCASSFLGLAGGQRSDTQYFGPGTRLTVL.